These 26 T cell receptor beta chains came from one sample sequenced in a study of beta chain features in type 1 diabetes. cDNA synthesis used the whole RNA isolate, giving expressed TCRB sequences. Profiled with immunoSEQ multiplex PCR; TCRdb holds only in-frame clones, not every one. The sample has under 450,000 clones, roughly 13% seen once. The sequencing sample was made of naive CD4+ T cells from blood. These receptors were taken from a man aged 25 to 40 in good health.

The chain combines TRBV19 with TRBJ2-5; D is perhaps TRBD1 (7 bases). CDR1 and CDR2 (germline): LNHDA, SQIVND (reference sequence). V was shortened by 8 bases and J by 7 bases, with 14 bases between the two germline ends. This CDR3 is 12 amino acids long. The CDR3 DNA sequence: TGTGCCAGTGAAGGAGGGGGCGGGACCCAGTACTTC. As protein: CASEGGGGTQYF.

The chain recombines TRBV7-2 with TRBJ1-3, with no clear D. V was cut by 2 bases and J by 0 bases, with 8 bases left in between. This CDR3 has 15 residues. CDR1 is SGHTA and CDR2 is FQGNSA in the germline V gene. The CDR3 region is CASSLRRDSGNTIYF. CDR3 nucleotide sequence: TGTGCCAGCAGCTTACGGCGAGACTCTGGAAACACCATATATTTT.

Here the CDR3 DNA reads TGTGCCACCAGCAGAGAAAGGGGCGCGGTTGGCTACACCTTC. Translated: CATSRERGAVGYTF. The chain combines TRBV15 with TRBJ1-2, with D perhaps matching TRBD1 (5 bases). The CDR3 is 14 amino acids. Trimming pared 0 bases from V and 7 bases from J, leaving 12 bases between. Germline assignment: CDR1 LNHNV and CDR2 YYDKDF (reference sequence).

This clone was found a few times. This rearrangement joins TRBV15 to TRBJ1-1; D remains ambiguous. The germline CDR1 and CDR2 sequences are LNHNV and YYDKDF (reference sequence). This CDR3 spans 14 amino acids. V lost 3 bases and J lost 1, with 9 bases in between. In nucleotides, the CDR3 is TGTGCCACCAGCAGTGGACTTAGGAACACTGAAGCTTTCTTT. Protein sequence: CATSSGLRNTEAFF. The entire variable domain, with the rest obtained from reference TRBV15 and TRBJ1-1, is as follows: DAMVIQNPRYQVTQFGKPVTLSCSQTLNHNVMYWYQQKSSQAPKLLFHYYDKDFNNEADTPDNFQSRRPNTSFCFLDIRSPGLGDTAMYLCATSSGLRNTEAFFGQGTRLTVV.

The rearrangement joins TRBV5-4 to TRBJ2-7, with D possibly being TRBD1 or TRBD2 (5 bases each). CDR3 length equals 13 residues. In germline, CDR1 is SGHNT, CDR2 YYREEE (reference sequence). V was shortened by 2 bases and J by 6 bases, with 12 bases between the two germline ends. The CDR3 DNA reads TGTGCCAGCAGCTTCGTTTCAGGGACCGAGCAGTACTTC. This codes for CASSFVSGTEQYF. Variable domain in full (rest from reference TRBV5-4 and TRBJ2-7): ETGVTQSPTHLIKTRGQQVTLRCSSQSGHNTVSWYQQALGQGPQFIFQYYREEENGRGNFPPRFSGLQFPNYSSELNVNALELDDSALYLCASSFVSGTEQYFGPGTRLTVT.

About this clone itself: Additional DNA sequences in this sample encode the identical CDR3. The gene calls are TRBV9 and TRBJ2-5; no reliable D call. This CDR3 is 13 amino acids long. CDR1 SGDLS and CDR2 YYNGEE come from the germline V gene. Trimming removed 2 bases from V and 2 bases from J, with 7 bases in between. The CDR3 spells CASSVGGQETQYF. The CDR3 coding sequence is TGTGCCAGCAGCGTTGGCGGTCAAGAGACCCAGTACTTC.

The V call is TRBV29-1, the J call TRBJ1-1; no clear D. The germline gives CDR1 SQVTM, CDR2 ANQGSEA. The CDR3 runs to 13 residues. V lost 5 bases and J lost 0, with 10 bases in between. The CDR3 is CSVPGGMNTEAFF. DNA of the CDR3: TGCAGCGTTCCTGGCGGAATGAACACTGAAGCTTTCTTT.

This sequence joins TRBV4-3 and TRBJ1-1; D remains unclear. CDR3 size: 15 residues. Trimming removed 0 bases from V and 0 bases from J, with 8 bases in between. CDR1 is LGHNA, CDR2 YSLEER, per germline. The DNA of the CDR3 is TGCGCCAGCAGCCAAGATTTCCGGGTGAACACTGAAGCTTTCTTT. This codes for CASSQDFRVNTEAFF.

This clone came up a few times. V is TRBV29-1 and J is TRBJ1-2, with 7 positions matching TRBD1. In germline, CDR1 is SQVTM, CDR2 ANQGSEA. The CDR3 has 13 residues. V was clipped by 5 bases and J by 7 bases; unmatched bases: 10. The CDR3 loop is CSVQWTGSAGYTF. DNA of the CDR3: TGCAGCGTTCAATGGACAGGTTCCGCTGGCTACACCTTC.

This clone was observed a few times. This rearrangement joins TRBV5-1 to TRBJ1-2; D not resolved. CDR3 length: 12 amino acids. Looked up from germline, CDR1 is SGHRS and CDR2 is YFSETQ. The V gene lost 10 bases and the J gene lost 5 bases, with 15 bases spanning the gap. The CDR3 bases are TGCGCCTCGGCGGAGAGCCGGTATGGCTACACCTTC. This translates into CASAESRYGYTF.

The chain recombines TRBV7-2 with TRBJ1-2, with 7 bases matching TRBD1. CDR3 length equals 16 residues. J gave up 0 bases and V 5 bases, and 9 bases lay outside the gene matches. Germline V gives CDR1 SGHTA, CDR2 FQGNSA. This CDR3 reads CASSVRWDRTNYGYTF. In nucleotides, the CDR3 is TGTGCCAGCAGCGTTCGGTGGGACAGAACTAACTATGGCTACACCTTC.

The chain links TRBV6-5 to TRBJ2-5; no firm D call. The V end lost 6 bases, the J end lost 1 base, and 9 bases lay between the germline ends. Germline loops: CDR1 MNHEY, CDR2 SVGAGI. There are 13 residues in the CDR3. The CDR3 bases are TGTGCCAGCAGCCTCACCAGCCAAGAGACCCAGTACTTC. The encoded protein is CASSLTSQETQYF.

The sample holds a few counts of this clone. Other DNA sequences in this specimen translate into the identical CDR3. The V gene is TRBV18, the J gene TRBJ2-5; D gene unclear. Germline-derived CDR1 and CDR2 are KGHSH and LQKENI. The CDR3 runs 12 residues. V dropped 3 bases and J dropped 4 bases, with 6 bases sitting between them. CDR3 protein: CASSPSPETQYF. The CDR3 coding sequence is TGTGCCAGCTCACCGAGCCCAGAGACCCAGTACTTC.

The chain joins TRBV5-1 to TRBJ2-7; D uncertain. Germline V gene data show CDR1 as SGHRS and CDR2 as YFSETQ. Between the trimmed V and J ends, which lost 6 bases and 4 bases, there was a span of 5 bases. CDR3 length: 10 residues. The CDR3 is CASTVYEQYF. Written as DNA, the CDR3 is TGCGCCAGCACTGTTTACGAGCAGTACTTC.

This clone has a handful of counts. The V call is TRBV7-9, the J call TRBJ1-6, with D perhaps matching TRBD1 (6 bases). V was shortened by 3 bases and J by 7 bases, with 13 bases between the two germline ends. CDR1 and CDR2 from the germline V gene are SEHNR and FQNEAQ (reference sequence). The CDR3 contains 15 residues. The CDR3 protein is CASSFTGLGNSPLHF. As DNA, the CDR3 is TGTGCCAGCAGCTTCACAGGGTTGGGGAATTCACCCCTCCACTTT.

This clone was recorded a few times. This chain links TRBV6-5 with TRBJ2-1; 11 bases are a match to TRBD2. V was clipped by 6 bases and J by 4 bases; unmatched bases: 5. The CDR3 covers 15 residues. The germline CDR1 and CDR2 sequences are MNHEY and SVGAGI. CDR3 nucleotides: TGTGCCAGCAGCCAGACTAGCGGGGTGTACAATGAGCAGTTCTTC. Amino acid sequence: CASSQTSGVYNEQFF.

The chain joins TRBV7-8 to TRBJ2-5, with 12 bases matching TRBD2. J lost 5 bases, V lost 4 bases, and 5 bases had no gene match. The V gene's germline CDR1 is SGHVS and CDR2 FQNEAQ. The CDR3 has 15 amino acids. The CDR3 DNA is TGTGCCAGCAGCTATACTAGCGGGAGGTGGGAGACCCAGTACTTC. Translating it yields CASSYTSGRWETQYF.

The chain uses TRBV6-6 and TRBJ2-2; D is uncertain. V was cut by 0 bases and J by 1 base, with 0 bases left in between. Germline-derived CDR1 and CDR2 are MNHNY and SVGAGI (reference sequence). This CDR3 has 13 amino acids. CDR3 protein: CASSYSNTGELFF. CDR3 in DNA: TGTGCCAGCAGTTACTCGAACACCGGGGAGCTGTTTTTT.

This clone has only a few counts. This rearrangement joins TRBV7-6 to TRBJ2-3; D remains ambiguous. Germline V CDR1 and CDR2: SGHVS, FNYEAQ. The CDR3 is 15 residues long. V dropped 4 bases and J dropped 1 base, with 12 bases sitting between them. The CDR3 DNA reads TGTGCCAGCAGCTCCCTCTCAAGACGCACAGATACGCAGTATTTT. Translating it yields CASSSLSRRTDTQYF.

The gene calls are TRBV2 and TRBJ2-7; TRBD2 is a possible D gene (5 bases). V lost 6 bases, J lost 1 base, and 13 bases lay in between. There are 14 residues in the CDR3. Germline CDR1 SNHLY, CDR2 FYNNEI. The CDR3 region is CASSADLGSYEQYF. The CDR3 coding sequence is TGTGCCAGCAGCGCGGACTTGGGTTCCTACGAGCAGTACTTC.

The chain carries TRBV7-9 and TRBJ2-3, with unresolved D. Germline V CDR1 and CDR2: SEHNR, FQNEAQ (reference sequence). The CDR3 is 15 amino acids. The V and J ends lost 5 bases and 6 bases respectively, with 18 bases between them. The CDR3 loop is CASSQRGHGWDTQYF. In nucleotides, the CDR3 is TGTGCCAGCAGCCAAAGAGGTCACGGGTGGGATACGCAGTATTTT.

CDR3 protein: CASSPISGPLYEQYV. CDR3 bases: TGTGCCAGCTCACCTATTTCTGGGCCCTTATACGAGCAGTACGTC. This chain links TRBV18 with TRBJ2-7; D is unresolved. CDR3 length: 15 amino acids. Germline assignment: CDR1 KGHSH and CDR2 LQKENI. Trimming removed 3 bases at V and 4 bases at J, with 16 bases between.

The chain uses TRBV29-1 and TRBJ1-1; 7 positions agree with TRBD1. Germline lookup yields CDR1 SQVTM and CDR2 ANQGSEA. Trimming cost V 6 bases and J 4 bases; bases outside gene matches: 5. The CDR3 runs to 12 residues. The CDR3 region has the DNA TGCAGCGTAACCTCAGGGGGCACTGAAGCTTTCTTT. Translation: CSVTSGGTEAFF.

CDR3 amino acids: CASSPGRQETQYF. CDR3 bases: TGTGCCAGCAGTCCGGGACGGCAAGAGACCCAGTACTTC. V gene TRBV6-1 combines with J gene TRBJ2-5, with D possibly called TRBD1 or TRBD2 (5 bases each). Deletions cut 5 bases from V and 2 bases from J, with 9 bases between. The CDR3 runs 13 residues. Looked up from germline, CDR1 is MNHNS and CDR2 is SASEGT.

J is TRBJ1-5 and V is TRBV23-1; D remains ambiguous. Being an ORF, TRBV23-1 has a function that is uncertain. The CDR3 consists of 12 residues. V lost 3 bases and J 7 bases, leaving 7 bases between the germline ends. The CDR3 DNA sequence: TGCGCCAGCAGTCAGACCAGGCAGCCCCAGCATTTT. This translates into CASSQTRQPQHF.

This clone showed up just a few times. The CDR3 DNA sequence: TGTGCCAGCAGTGAATACTATGGCTACACCTTC. Residues: CASSEYYGYTF. This chain uses TRBV25-1 with TRBJ1-2; D unclear. There are 11 residues in the CDR3. Deletions cut 0 bases from V and 4 bases from J, with 0 bases between. The V gene's germline CDR1 is MGHDK and CDR2 SYGVNS.